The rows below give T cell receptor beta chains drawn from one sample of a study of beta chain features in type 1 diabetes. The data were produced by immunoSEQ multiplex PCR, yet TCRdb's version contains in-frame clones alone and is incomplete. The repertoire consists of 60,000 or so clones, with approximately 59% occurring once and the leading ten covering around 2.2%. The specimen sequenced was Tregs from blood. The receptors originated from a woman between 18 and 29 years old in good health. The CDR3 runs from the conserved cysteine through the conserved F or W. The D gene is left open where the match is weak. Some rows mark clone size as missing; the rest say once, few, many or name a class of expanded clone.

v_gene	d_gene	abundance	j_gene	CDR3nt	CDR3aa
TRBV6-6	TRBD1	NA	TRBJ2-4	TGTGCCAGCAGTCTACGACAGGGGCTGGCCAAAAACATTCAGTACTTC	CASSLRQGLAKNIQYF
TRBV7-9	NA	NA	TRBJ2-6	TGTGCCAGCAGCTTTCCAGGGGGGCCTGGGGCCAACGTCCTGACTTTC	CASSFPGGPGANVLTF
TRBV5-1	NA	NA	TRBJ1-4	TGCGCCAGCAGCTTGATCACGGCTAATGAAAAACTGTTTTTT	CASSLITANEKLFF
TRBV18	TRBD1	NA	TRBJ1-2	TGTGCCAGCTCACCCGGACAGGGGGATGGCTACACCTTC	CASSPGQGDGYTF
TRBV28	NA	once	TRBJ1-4	TGTGCCAGCAGTTTGCGTCGCGAAAAACTGTTTTTT	CASSLRREKLFF
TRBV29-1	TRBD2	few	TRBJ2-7	TGCAGCGTTGAAGGGACTAGCGCCTACGAGCAGTACTTC	CSVEGTSAYEQYF
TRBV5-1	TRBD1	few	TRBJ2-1	TGCGCCAGCAGCCTGGACAGGGGGGTCAATGAGCAGTTCTTC	CASSLDRGVNEQFF
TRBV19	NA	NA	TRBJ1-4	TGTGCCAGTAGAAGGACAGCCCCGGCCGTCAATGAAAAACTGTTTTTT	CASRRTAPAVNEKLFF
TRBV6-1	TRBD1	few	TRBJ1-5	TGTGCCAGCGACCTCCGGGACAGGGAAAATCAGCCCCAGCATTTT	CASDLRDRENQPQHF
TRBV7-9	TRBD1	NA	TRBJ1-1	TGTGCCAGCAGCTTACCACCCGACAGGGGACCCACTGAAGCTTTCTTT	CASSLPPDRGPTEAFF
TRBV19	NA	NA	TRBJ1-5	TGTGCCAGTAGTATGGCCTCCAGGGGACGGAATCAGCCCCAGCATTTT	CASSMASRGRNQPQHF
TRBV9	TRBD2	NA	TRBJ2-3	TGTGCCAGCAGCGTGTTAGCGGGAGTGACAGATACGCAGTATTTT	CASSVLAGVTDTQYF
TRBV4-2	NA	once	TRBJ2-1	TGTGCCAGCAGCCAAGGGAGGGGTGGGCGGAATGAGCAGTTCTTC	CASSQGRGGRNEQFF
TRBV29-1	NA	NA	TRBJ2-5	TGCAGCGTCGCGGACAGTTTGGAAGAGACCCAGTACTTC	CSVADSLEETQYF
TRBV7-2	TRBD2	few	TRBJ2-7	TGTGCCAGCAGCCGTTACGGCGGGGGGACAACCCTCTACGAGCAGTACTTC	CASSRYGGGTTLYEQYF
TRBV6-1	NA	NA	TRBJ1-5	TGTGCCAGCAGTGATCAGGGGAATCAGCCCCAGCATTTT	CASSDQGNQPQHF
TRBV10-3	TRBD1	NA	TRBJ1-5	TGTGCCATCAGCATGGGACAGCATCAGCCCCAGCATTTT	CAISMGQHQPQHF
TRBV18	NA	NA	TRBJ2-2	TGTGCCAGCTCACCGGGGGCCCGAAACACCGGGGAGCTGTTTTTT	CASSPGARNTGELFF
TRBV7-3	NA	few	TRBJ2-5	TGTGCCAGCAGCTTGTCTCGCCAAGAGACCCAGTACTTC	CASSLSRQETQYF
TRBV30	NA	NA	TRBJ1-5	TGTGCCTGGAGTGTACCGGTGGGCAATCAGCCCCAGCATTTT	CAWSVPVGNQPQHF
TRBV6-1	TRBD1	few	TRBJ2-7	TGTGCCAGCAGAACTCAGGACAGGGGCGCCTACGAGCAGTACTTC	CASRTQDRGAYEQYF
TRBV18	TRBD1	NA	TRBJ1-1	TGTGCCAGCTCCCGGGACAGGCTGGACACTGAAGCTTTCTTT	CASSRDRLDTEAFF
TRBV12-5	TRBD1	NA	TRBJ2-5	TGTGCTAGTGGCCGCGACAGGGGGGGAGAGACCCAGTACTTC	CASGRDRGGETQYF
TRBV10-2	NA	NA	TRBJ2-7	TGCGCCAGCAGGGGCGGGGAGACCTACGAGCAGTACTTC	CASRGGETYEQYF
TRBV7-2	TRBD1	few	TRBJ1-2	TGTGCCAGCAGCTTAGAAGGACAGGCGATCTATGGCTACACCTTC	CASSLEGQAIYGYTF
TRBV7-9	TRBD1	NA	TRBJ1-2	TGTGCCAGCAGCCTAGAGGGGGCAGGAGGCTACACCTTC	CASSLEGAGGYTF
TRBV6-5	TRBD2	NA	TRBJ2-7	TGTGCCAGCAGACGGGGACTAGCCGCCTACGAGCAGTACTTC	CASRRGLAAYEQYF
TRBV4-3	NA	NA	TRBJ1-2	TGCGCCAGCAGCCCTGAACGCGCAGGGTCGTCCTATGGCTACACCTTC	CASSPERAGSSYGYTF
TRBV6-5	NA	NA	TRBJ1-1	TGTGCCAGCACAGTTAACGGGGAGGTAACTGAAGCTTTCTTT	CASTVNGEVTEAFF
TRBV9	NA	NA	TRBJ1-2	TGTGCCAGCAGCGCCAACTTCTATGGCTACACCTTC	CASSANFYGYTF
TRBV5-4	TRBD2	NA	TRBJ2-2	TGTGCCAGCAGCTTAGGGACCGGCGGCAGACTAGCGGGGCCGTCCGGGGAGCTGTTTTTT	CASSLGTGGRLAGPSGELFF
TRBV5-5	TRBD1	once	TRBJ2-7	TGTGCCAGCGGCAGGACAGGGGGACCCTACGAGCAGTACTTC	CASGRTGGPYEQYF
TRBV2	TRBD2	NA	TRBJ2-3	TGTGCCAGCAGTGACTCTAGCGGGGGGGATACGCAGTATTTT	CASSDSSGGDTQYF
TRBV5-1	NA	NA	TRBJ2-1	TGCGCCAGCAGCTTGGTGTTACCACTAGGGCATGACAATGAGCAGTTCTTC	CASSLVLPLGHDNEQFF
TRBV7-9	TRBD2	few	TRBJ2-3	TGTGCCAGCAGCTTCCTAGCGGGAGGGCCGTCCGATACGCAGTATTTT	CASSFLAGGPSDTQYF
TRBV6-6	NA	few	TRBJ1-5	TGTGCCAGCAGACACGGCGGGACCTCTAATCAGCCCCAGCATTTT	CASRHGGTSNQPQHF
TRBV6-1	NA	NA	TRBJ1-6	TGTGCCAGCAGGATCCTGGGGAGGTCACCCCTCCACTTT	CASRILGRSPLHF
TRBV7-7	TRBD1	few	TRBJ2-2	TGTGCCAGCAGCCGGGACAGGGGGACCGGGGAGCTGTTTTTT	CASSRDRGTGELFF
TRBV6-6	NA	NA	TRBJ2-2	TGTGCCAGCAGTTTCGGGAGATTGAGCACCGGGGAGCTGTTTTTT	CASSFGRLSTGELFF
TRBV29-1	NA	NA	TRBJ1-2	TGCAGCGTTGAACCCGGCAGGGGTTATGGCTACACCTTC	CSVEPGRGYGYTF
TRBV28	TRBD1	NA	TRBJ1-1	TGTGCCAGCAGTCGTTACAGGGGCACTGAAGCTTTCTTT	CASSRYRGTEAFF
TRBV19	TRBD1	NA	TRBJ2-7	TGTGCCAGTAGTATTCGACAGGGCGGGCAGTACTTC	CASSIRQGGQYF
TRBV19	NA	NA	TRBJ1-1	TGTGCCAGTAGCTCCCGGGGAGGCACTGAAGCTTTCTTT	CASSSRGGTEAFF
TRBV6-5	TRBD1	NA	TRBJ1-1	TGTGCCAGCAGTCCACAGGGGGTTGGGACTGAAGCTTTCTTT	CASSPQGVGTEAFF
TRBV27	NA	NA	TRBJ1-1	TGTGCCAGCAGTTCTAACAGGAAAATGAACACTGAAGCTTTCTTT	CASSSNRKMNTEAFF
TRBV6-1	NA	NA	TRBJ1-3	TGTGCCAGCAGTGCGAGGTTCCTCAACACCATATATTTT	CASSARFLNTIYF
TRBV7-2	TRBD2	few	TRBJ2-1	TGTGCCAGCAGCTTAGCGGGGACTAGCGGTGAGCAGTTCTTC	CASSLAGTSGEQFF
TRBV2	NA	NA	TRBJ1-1	TGTGCCAGCAGTGTCCGGGGTTTGGACACTGAAGCTTTCTTT	CASSVRGLDTEAFF
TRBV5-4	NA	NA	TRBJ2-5	TGTGCCAGCAGCTTTGGCGGGGAAATGGGAGAGACCCAGTACTTC	CASSFGGEMGETQYF
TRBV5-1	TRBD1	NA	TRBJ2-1	TGCGCCAGCAGCCCTACAGGGGATGAGCAGTTCTTC	CASSPTGDEQFF
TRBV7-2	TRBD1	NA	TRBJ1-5	TGTGCCAGCAGCTTAGCCGGGCAGGGGGCATTTGGTAATCAGCCCCAGCATTTT	CASSLAGQGAFGNQPQHF
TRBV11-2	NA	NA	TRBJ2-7	TGTGCCAGCAGCTTTGGAACAGGGAGCTCCTACGAGCAGTACTTC	CASSFGTGSSYEQYF
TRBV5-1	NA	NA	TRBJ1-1	TGCGCCAGCAGCTTACCTCAGGGGATGAACATGAACACTGAAGCTTTCTTT	CASSLPQGMNMNTEAFF
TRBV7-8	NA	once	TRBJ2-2	TGTGCCAGCAGCCCACACAGGGAAGGGACCGGGGAGCTGTTTTTT	CASSPHREGTGELFF
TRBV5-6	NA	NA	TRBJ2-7	TGTGCCAGCAGCTTATCGTACAGGGGGAGGGCCTACGAGCAGTACTTC	CASSLSYRGRAYEQYF
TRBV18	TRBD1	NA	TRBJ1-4	TGTGCCAGCTCACGCGGGACAGGGGTTGAAAAACTGTTTTTT	CASSRGTGVEKLFF
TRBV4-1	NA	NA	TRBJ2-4	TGCGCCAGCAGCCAAGCCGGTGAGATAGGAGAAAACATTCAGTACTTC	CASSQAGEIGENIQYF
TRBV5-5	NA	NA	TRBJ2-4	TGTGCCAGCAGCTCCACTCAGGGGTCCAAAAACATTCAGTACTTC	CASSSTQGSKNIQYF
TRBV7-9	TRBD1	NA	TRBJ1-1	TGTGCCAGCAGCAGCCGACAGGGGAGGGACACTGAAGCTTTCTTT	CASSSRQGRDTEAFF